This T cell receptor beta chain was found in a study of shared clonotypes between healthy human individuals. Overall study results and limits: The authors expected sequencing depth to affect clonotype sharing among donors.

This clone was counted once. Its antigen remains unknown. Method: immunoSEQ multiplex PCR; TCRdb's copy keeps in-frame clones and lacks some. The sample lists more than 850,000 clones, roughly 74% seen once, with approximately 0.5% in the top ten. This TCR came from a man younger than 35 in good health. Some clones in this sample may be carry-over from other donors' samples. Sequencing input: memory CD4+ T cells from PBMCs. Regarding subset: CD45RA-negative fraction.

The CDR3 spells CASSVVDRIYEKLFF. As DNA, the CDR3 is TGTGCCAGCAGCGTCGTGGACAGGATTTATGAAAAACTGTTTTTT. This chain links TRBV7-9 with TRBJ1-4; 7 bases are shared with TRBD1. After removal of 5 bases from V and 6 bases from J, the junction contained 9 bases not matched to a gene. CDR1 SEHNR and CDR2 FQNEAQ come from the germline V gene (reference sequence). CDR3 size: 15 residues.